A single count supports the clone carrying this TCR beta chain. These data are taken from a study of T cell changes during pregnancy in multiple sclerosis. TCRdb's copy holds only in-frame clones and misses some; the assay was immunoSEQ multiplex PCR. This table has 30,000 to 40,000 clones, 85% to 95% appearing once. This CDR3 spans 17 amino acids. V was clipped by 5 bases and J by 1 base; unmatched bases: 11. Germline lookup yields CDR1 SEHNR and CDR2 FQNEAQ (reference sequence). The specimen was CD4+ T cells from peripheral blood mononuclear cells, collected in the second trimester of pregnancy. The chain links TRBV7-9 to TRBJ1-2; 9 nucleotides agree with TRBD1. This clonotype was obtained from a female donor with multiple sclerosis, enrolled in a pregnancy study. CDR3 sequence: CASSPGTGTVYNYGYTF. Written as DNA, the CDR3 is TGTGCCAGCAGCCCAGGGACAGGGACCGTTTATAACTATGGCTACACCTTC.